This T cell receptor beta chain was captured in a study of naive and memory T cell subsets. Study-level results: In naive cells, over 85% of TCR sequences were seen only once.

An equimolar mix of two oligonucleotides served as the beta constant-region primer for TRBC1 and TRBC2. Four rounds of PCR amplified the ligated cDNA using nested alpha and beta constant-region primers plus SP2. TCRdb passed the UMI-ligation and nested PCR reads through MiXCR, listing each CDR3 protein once. In the table there are roughly 7,500 distinct CDR3 sequences, around 28% of which are singletons. CD4 T cells were positively selected, then CD8 T cells from the CD4-negative fraction. Cells stained for CD3, CD4, CD8, CD45RA and CD27 were sorted into four subsets. Worth noting for this clonotype: Its antigen is as yet unknown.

This receptor was obtained from a human donor in good health. Material for sequencing was CD8+ TEMRA cells from blood. Subset given: effector memory re-expressing CD45RA, CD45RA+ CD27-.

For the CDR3, the DNA is TGTGCCAGCAGCTTGGGGGTAGATACGCAGTATTTT. Encoded protein: CASSLGVDTQYF. The chain has TRBV5-4 and TRBJ2-3; no clear D. Germline CDR1 reads SGHNT; CDR2 reads YYREEE (reference sequence). V was pared by 0 bases and J by 5 bases, with 4 bases between. This CDR3 has 12 amino acids.